The 8 T cell receptor beta chains below come from one sample, sequenced in a study of early T cells in non-severe SARS-CoV-2 infection. TCRdb re-called the 5' RACE reads with MiXCR, one entry per CDR3 protein. There are tens of thousands of distinct CDR3 sequences in the sample; approximately 10% occur only once, and less than 5% lies in the top ten. The sample was whole blood. These receptors came from an adult who was a healthcare worker with PCR-confirmed SARS-CoV-2 infection or an uninfected control (not recorded which).

This clonotype was seen many times. The chain recombines TRBV30 with TRBJ2-7, with 7 bases identical to TRBD1. Germline V lookup: CDR1 GTSNPN, CDR2 SVGIG (reference sequence). The CDR3 runs 14 residues. Trimming took 0 bases from V and 6 from J; bases not matched to a gene: 8. The DNA of the CDR3 is TGTGCCTGGAGTGTGACAGGGTGGTCTTCCGAGCAGTACTTC. Protein: CAWSVTGWSSEQYF.

This clonotype was detected many times. The V gene is TRBV24-1, the J gene TRBJ1-1; D gene uncertain. Trimming pared 9 bases from V and 0 bases from J, leaving 10 bases between. The germline gives CDR1 KGHDR, CDR2 SFDVKD. The CDR3 length is 13 residues. In DNA form, the CDR3 reads TGTGCCACCTGTAACGCCATGAACACTGAAGCTTTCTTT. Translated: CATCNAMNTEAFF.

This clonotype came up a few times. The gene calls are TRBV29-1 and TRBJ2-5; D unresolved. The germline V gene encodes CDR1 SQVTM and CDR2 ANQGSEA. V lost 6 bases and J lost 4, with 9 bases in between. The CDR3 has 11 amino acids. The CDR3 DNA reads TGCAGCGTGCATATGTTAGAGACCCAGTACTTC. Translating gives CSVHMLETQYF.

This clonotype occurred a few times. The chain combines TRBV7-3 with TRBJ2-5, with 9 positions matching TRBD1. The CDR3 sequence is 16 residues long. Trimming at V came to 2 bases and at J to 2 bases, leaving 6 bases not matched to a gene. CDR1 is SGHTA, CDR2 FQGTGA, per germline. CDR3 protein: CASSLGPGQGQETQYF. DNA for the CDR3: TGTGCCAGCAGCTTAGGCCCGGGACAGGGACAAGAGACCCAGTACTTC.

This clonotype has at least ten counts. The chain is built from TRBV5-8 and TRBJ2-2; TRBD1 or TRBD2 may be the D gene (6 bases each). Trimming stripped 6 bases from V and 3 bases from J, with 24 bases between. Germline loops: CDR1 SGHTS, CDR2 YDEGEE. The CDR3 consists of 18 residues. The chain's CDR3 is CASTAWMWTGADTGELFF. The DNA of the CDR3 is TGTGCCAGCACCGCTTGGATGTGGACGGGGGCGGACACCGGGGAGCTGTTTTTT.

The table lists this clonotype with many counts. The chain employs TRBV12-3 or TRBV12-4 and TRBJ2-1, with 10 positions matching TRBD2. V gave up 6 bases and J gave up 0 bases; unmatched junction bases: 5. The CDR3 is 16 residues long. CDR3 protein: CASSGLADYSYNEQFF. The CDR3, as DNA: TGTGCCAGCAGCGGACTAGCGGACTACTCCTACAATGAGCAGTTCTTC.

This clonotype was seen a handful of times. The V call is TRBV20-1, the J call TRBJ2-1; D ambiguous. CDR1 is DFQATT, CDR2 SNEGSKA, per germline (reference sequence). The V end lost 2 bases, the J end lost 2 bases, and 13 bases lay between the germline ends. The length of the CDR3 is 15 residues. The CDR3 nucleotides read TGCAGTGCTAGATTGCCTGATTGGACCTACAATGAGCAGTTCTTC. It is translated as CSARLPDWTYNEQFF.

Many counts were recorded for this clonotype. The chain recombines TRBV19 with TRBJ2-2, with 9 bases aligning to TRBD1. The ends lost 10 bases at V and 7 bases at J; junction bases unmatched: 7. This CDR3 contains 13 residues. CDR1 and CDR2 from the germline V gene are LNHDA and SQIVND (reference sequence). DNA for the CDR3: TGTGCCACACGACAGGGGGATTTCGGGGAGCTGTTTTTT. It specifies CATRQGDFGELFF. The whole variable domain, remainder taken from reference TRBV19 and TRBJ2-2, is DGGITQSPKYLFRKEGQNVTLSCEQNLNHDAMYWYRQDPGQGLRLIYYSQIVNDFQKGDIAEGYSVSREKKESFPLTVTSAQKNPTAFYLCATRQGDFGELFFGEGSRLTVL.